Included here is one T cell receptor beta chain sequence, with context. The data belong to a study of cytomegalovirus exposure and HLA in healthy donors. The PCR employed 60 Vbeta primers together with 13 Jbeta primers. Sequenced by immunoSEQ multiplex PCR; TCRdb stores in-frame clones only, minus some. The sample shows about 190,000 clones, 81% of them seen only once. The clonotype originates from a man aged 40-49 years in good health and CMV-seropositive. The sample comprised PBMCs.

CDR3 protein: CASRVGGSTDTQYF. The CDR3 DNA sequence: TGTGCCAGTAGGGTGGGGGGTAGCACAGATACGCAGTATTTT. V is TRBV19 and J is TRBJ2-3, with D perhaps TRBD2 (6 bases). The CDR3 contains 14 residues. Germline V CDR1 and CDR2: LNHDA, SQIVND (reference sequence). The V gene lost 6 bases and the J gene lost 0 bases, with 10 bases spanning the gap.